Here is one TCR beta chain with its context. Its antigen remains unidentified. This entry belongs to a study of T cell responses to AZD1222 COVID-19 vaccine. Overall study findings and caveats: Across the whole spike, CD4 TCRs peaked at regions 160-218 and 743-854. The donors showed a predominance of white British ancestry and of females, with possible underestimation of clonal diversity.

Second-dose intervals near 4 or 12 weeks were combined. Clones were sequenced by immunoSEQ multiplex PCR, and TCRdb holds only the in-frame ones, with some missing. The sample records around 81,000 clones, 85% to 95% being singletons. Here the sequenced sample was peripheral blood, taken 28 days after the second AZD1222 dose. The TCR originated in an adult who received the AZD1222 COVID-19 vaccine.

CDR3 region: CASSPERGTDEQFF. The DNA for the CDR3 is TGTGCCAGCAGCCCGGAGCGGGGGACGGATGAGCAGTTCTTC. This chain connects TRBV7-9 to TRBJ2-1, with 8 bases that match TRBD2. The trim removed 5 bases at V and 8 bases at J, leaving 8 bases unmatched. Germline V gene lookup returns CDR1 SEHNR and CDR2 FQNEAQ (reference sequence). This CDR3 region has 14 residues.